This note documents a single T cell receptor beta chain sequence. In the original analysis: Amplified reference gene primers provided the basis for estimating nucleated cell counts. Data came from immunoSEQ multiplex PCR; TCRdb stores just in-frame clones and leaves some out. V, J and clone size derive from that table, while D and trimming were established from the DNA sequence. The data contain under 85,000 clones, 87% of them singletons. In germline, CDR1 is MDHEN, CDR2 SYDVKM. The germline V and J ends were trimmed by 8 bases and 0 bases, with 14 bases remaining between them. This CDR3 is built from 15 residues. The data were taken from a study of blood T cell repertoires in COVID-19. Study in general: Sites in the United States, Italy and Spain provided acute and convalescent COVID-19 samples. T cells, B-cell-depleted T cells, or PBMCs supplied cDNA or gDNA.

The sequenced material came from peripheral blood. The sequence was collected from a woman aged 80 or over with active or convalescent COVID-19. V gene TRBV28 combines with J gene TRBJ1-5; D remains unclear. The CDR3 DNA reads as TGTGCCAGCCTAGGCAGACTGATTAGCAATCAGCCCCAGCATTTT. This codes for CASLGRLISNQPQHF.